This T cell receptor (beta chain) was identified in a study of CD8 T cells in ankylosing spondylitis. Study-level findings and limits: From matched ankylosing spondylitis synovial fluid, disease-linked clones were reportedly recovered at significantly enriched levels. Those disease-linked clones were CD8+; they were also relatively rare in peripheral blood. The study identified a TCR beta motif of fewer than 10 highly homologous variants that appeared characteristic of ankylosing spondylitis blood.

This clonotype was observed a handful of times. Antigen specificity is unknown. The CDR3 totals 13 residues. V shed 5 bases and J shed 1 base, with 7 bases lying between them. CDR1 and CDR2 (germline): SGHTA, FQGTGA. TCRdb fed the 5' RACE reads into MiXCR, producing one record per CDR3 protein. The sample carries some 400,000 distinct CDR3 sequences, about a fifth recorded once. The chain joins TRBV7-3 to TRBJ2-3; D is unclear. The receptor was isolated from a male donor with ankylosing spondylitis. The material sequenced was blood, either unsorted or a sorted T cell fraction (not recorded which). CDR3: CASSLIRTDTQYF. The DNA for the CDR3 is TGTGCCAGCAGCCTAATTCGCACAGATACGCAGTATTTT.